The following is a T cell receptor (beta chain) sequence with its context. The sample comes from a study of T cell responses to AZD1222 COVID-19 vaccine. Profiling relied on immunoSEQ multiplex PCR, and the TCRdb table lists in-frame clones only, not all of them. The sample has about 180,000 clones; more than 70% are singletons. Germline CDR1 reads MNHEY; CDR2 reads SVGAGI. The CDR3 is 15 residues long. Unmatched junction bases numbered 13, after V lost 6 bases and J lost 7 bases. Here the sequenced sample was peripheral blood, taken 28 days after the second AZD1222 dose. This TCR derives from an adult who received the AZD1222 COVID-19 vaccine. The chain employs TRBV6-5 and TRBJ2-7; 9 nucleotides agree with TRBD2. This CDR3 is CASRGSGSSGGEQYF. In DNA form, the CDR3 reads TGTGCCAGCAGGGGTAGCGGGAGCTCTGGGGGGGAGCAGTACTTC.